This T cell receptor (beta chain) originates from a study of T cell repertoires in cytomegalovirus infection. Via MiXCR, TCRdb re-called the reads, giving one row per CDR3 protein. This sample has about 890,000 distinct CDR3 sequences, with approximately 31% found just once. This clonotype was detected ten times or more. The antigen is undetermined. This clonotype was obtained from a human donor in good health (CMV status not recorded). Some clones in this sample may be carry-over from other donors' samples. Specimen: cultured CD8+ T cells from PBMCs, collected from culture after CMV antigen stimulation.

CDR3 DNA: TGTGCCAGCAGTCCGGGACTAGCGGGGGCGCATGAGCAGTTCTTC. The encoded protein is CASSPGLAGAHEQFF. This chain uses TRBV12-3 or TRBV12-4 with TRBJ2-1; 14 bases are shared with TRBD2. The CDR3 has 15 residues. J was trimmed by 8 bases and V by 5 bases; bases with no gene match: 5.